A selection of T cell receptor beta chains follows, all from one sample in a study of PD-1 blockade in classical Hodgkin lymphoma. Libraries were prepared by immunoSEQ multiplex PCR; TCRdb keeps only in-frame clonotypes and omits some of them. The sample records 25,000 to 40,000 clones, approximately 65% being singletons. The material sequenced was peripheral blood mononuclear cells (PBMCs), taken before the fourth cycle of nivolumab. Receptor source: a human donor with classical Hodgkin lymphoma. CDR3s include the opening cysteine and the closing phenylalanine or tryptophan. A D gene is named only where the DNA matches it firmly. Clone sizes are given selectively: once, few, many, or a class where the clone is expanded.

J gene | clone size | V gene | CDR3 length | D gene | CDR3 DNA | CDR3 protein
TRBJ2-7 | NA | TRBV19 | 16 | NA | TGTGCCAGTAGTTTCTCATCGACGGGGTCCATTGGCGAGCAGTACTTC | CASSFSSTGSIGEQYF
TRBJ2-4 | NA | TRBV13 | 15 | NA | TGTGCCAGCAGCTTATGGGCGGGAGCCAAAAACATTCAGTACTTC | CASSLWAGAKNIQYF
TRBJ1-1 | few | TRBV5-1 | 15 | NA | TGCGCCAGCACCCCAGGACGGGGGGCGGACACTGAAGCTTTCTTT | CASTPGRGADTEAFF
TRBJ2-5 | NA | TRBV15 | 15 | NA | TGTGCCACCAGCAGATCCTCGGGAAGGGAGGAGACCCAGTACTTC | CATSRSSGREETQYF
TRBJ1-2 | NA | TRBV6-5 | 14 | NA | TGTGCCAGCAGTTACGCTACAGGTGCCGATGGCTACACCTTC | CASSYATGADGYTF
TRBJ1-5 | NA | TRBV9 | 15 | NA | TGTGCCAGCAGCCCAGGAGCCTCACAGGGTCAGCCCCAGCATTTT | CASSPGASQGQPQHF
TRBJ1-1 | NA | TRBV29-1 | 12 | NA | TGCAGCGTTCTGGGGCAGTACACTGAAGCTTTCTTT | CSVLGQYTEAFF
TRBJ2-7 | NA | TRBV7-9 | 15 | NA | TGTGCCAGCAGCTTACCTACAGGCAATCCCTACGAGCAGTACTTC | CASSLPTGNPYEQYF
TRBJ2-1 | few | TRBV27 | 14 | NA | TGTGCCAGCTCTATTCGGGGATCCTACAATGAGCAGTTCTTC | CASSIRGSYNEQFF
TRBJ2-7 | NA | TRBV4-3 | 14 | TRBD1 | TGCGCCAGCAGCCAAGGGACAGGGGTGAACGAGCAGTACTTC | CASSQGTGVNEQYF
TRBJ2-7 | NA | TRBV4-1 | 15 | TRBD1 | TGCGCCAGCAGCCAAGCCGGGACAGAAGGGGACGAGCAGTACTTC | CASSQAGTEGDEQYF
TRBJ2-2 | few | TRBV4-2 | 16 | NA | TGTGCCAGCAGCCATGTTCAGGGTCAGGGCACCGGGGAGCTGTTTTTT | CASSHVQGQGTGELFF
TRBJ2-2 | NA | TRBV6-5 | 13 | NA | TGTGCCAGCACAGGACAGAACACCGGGGAGCTGTTTTTT | CASTGQNTGELFF
TRBJ1-5 | NA | TRBV2 | 15 | NA | TGTGCCAGCAGTGCGCCTGCGGCGCAAAATCAGCCCCAGCATTTT | CASSAPAAQNQPQHF
TRBJ1-4 | few | TRBV5-1 | 14 | NA | TGCGCCAGCAGCCAGCAGGAAACTAATGAAAAACTGTTTTTT | CASSQQETNEKLFF
TRBJ1-5 | NA | TRBV7-2 | 15 | NA | TGTGCCAGCAGCTTAGTGTCAGGGAACGTTCAGCCCCAGCATTTT | CASSLVSGNVQPQHF
TRBJ2-3 | NA | TRBV27 | 19 | TRBD1 | TGTGCCAGCAGCCACGGCCTTGGACAGGGTTGGGGGGTCACAGATACGCAGTATTTT | CASSHGLGQGWGVTDTQYF
TRBJ2-1 | NA | TRBV7-9 | 16 | NA | TGTGCCAGCAGCTTAGCGAGGGCGGGGCCCCTCAATGAGCAGTTCTTC | CASSLARAGPLNEQFF
TRBJ1-1 | NA | TRBV9 | 16 | TRBD1 | TGTGCCAGCAGCGCGATCCTACTGACAGGGGCTACTGAAGCTTTCTTT | CASSAILLTGATEAFF
TRBJ1-2 | NA | TRBV15 | 15 | NA | TGTGCCACCAGCAGAGGCGCAGAGCATTACTATGGCTACACCTTC | CATSRGAEHYYGYTF
TRBJ1-4 | once | TRBV9 | 13 | NA | TGTGCCAGCTTACTGACAACTAATGAAAAACTGTTTTTT | CASLLTTNEKLFF
TRBJ2-1 | NA | TRBV5-6 | 12 | TRBD1 | TGTGCCAGCAGCAGTCCTGGGACAGGGTGGTTCTTC | CASSSPGTGWFF